This TCR beta chain was profiled in a study of blood T cell repertoires in COVID-19. Overall study context: Samples representing acute and convalescent COVID-19 were sourced from the United States, Italy and Spain.

Living in 24 US areas, the participants were between roughly 18 and 95 years of age. Cohort 3 recovery required two negative PCRs, clearance, or symptom resolution. Authors' data handling: Estimates of nucleated cell counts were drawn from the amplification of reference gene primers. Method: immunoSEQ multiplex PCR; TCRdb's copy keeps in-frame clones and lacks some. V, J and clone size reflect that table, while D and trimming were determined from the DNA. The sample comprises roughly 290,000 clones, over 75% of which are singletons, and about 4.1% rests with the top ten. The germline V and J ends were trimmed by 3 bases and 7 bases, with 10 bases remaining between them. The CDR3 consists of 12 residues.

Specimen: PBMCs or T cells enriched from blood (not recorded which). V usage is TRBV12-3 or TRBV12-4 and J usage is TRBJ2-7; the D gene is possibly TRBD2 (5 bases). The sequence was obtained from a woman aged 25-40 years who had recovered from COVID-19. CDR3 coding DNA: TGTGCCAGCAGTTTTCTGGGCGGGGAGCAGTACTTC. Amino acids: CASSFLGGEQYF.